This T cell receptor (beta chain) was captured by sequencing in a study of blood T cells in healthy people across ages. Study background: Template switching recovered approximately one barcoded beta molecule for every two T cells.

With a J-beta primer mix and a sample-barcoded 5' primer, a second PCR ran about 7 to 11 cycles. From the 5' RACE reads, TCRdb called clonotypes with MiXCR, one entry per CDR3 protein. The repertoire holds 800,000 to 950,000 distinct CDR3 sequences, with 25% to 35% as singletons. The CDR3 has 16 amino acids. The V end lost 7 bases, the J end lost 0 bases, and 18 bases lay between the germline ends. Germline assignment: CDR1 SGHTA and CDR2 FQGNSA. Aged roughly 6 to 90, donors were systemically healthy Caucasians from Russia. Isolated PBMCs totaled at least 6 million in each sample. The data also belong to a second study, concerning T cells of mothers and their children. That paper states: With the M1S primer of the second PCR, sample barcodes and 2-4 random nucleotides were added.

J is TRBJ1-1 and V is TRBV7-2; D remains unclear. The TCR sequence derives from a woman aged 40-49 years in good health. The sequencing sample was made of blood. Here the CDR3 reads CASILSSVPLNTEAFF. The CDR3 DNA sequence: TGTGCCAGCATTTTGAGTAGTGTACCCCTGAACACTGAAGCTTTCTTT. The whole variable domain, remainder taken from reference TRBV7-2 and TRBJ1-1, is GAGVSQSPSNKVTEKGKDVELRCDPISGHTALYWYRQSLGQGLEFLIYFQGNSAPDKSGLPSDRFSAERTGGSVSTLTIQRTQQEDSAVYLCASILSSVPLNTEAFFGQGTRLTVV.